This note documents a single T cell receptor beta chain sequence. Its antigen is unknown. In the PCR, 60 Vbeta and 13 Jbeta primers were used. The method was immunoSEQ multiplex PCR; TCRdb's version includes in-frame clones alone and lacks a portion of them. This sample has over 130,000 clones, with approximately 82% found just once. The sample comes from a study of cytomegalovirus exposure and HLA in healthy donors. Whole-study findings and limits: A prior analysis recorded that most TCR beta V segments were productive about 87% or about 30% of the time. Later work showed greater clonal expansion in HLA-associated TCR beta chains than in equally common others. The study flagged some 180 TCR beta chains as cytomegalovirus-associated.

This CDR3 spans 16 amino acids. V trimming: 1 base; J trimming: 4 bases; junction bases outside the gene matches: 6. CDR1 and CDR2 (germline): SGHAT, FQDESV (reference sequence). The rearrangement joins TRBV11-1 to TRBJ2-1; TRBD2 agrees at 8 bases. The clonotype originates from a young man in good health and CMV-seropositive. The sample consisted of PBMCs. The CDR3 nucleotides are TGTGCCAGCAGCTTAGGTGTCGCGGGGGGTTACAATGAGCAGTTCTTC. Its protein is CASSLGVAGGYNEQFF.